A single sample is the source of the 27 T cell receptor beta chains below, sequenced in a study of blood T cell repertoires in COVID-19 (dated by TCRdb to about 2020). Library preparation employed the immunoSEQ multiplex PCR assay. Held by TCRdb, this immuneACCESS table contains in-frame sequences only and omits some clones. Under half of the omission traces to an unresolved V gene where checked; the cause of the rest is unknown. Present in this sample are some 220,000 clones, 65% to 85% of which were seen just once. Roughly 2.3% of the sample is held by the ten biggest clonotypes. The sample consisted of peripheral blood. The receptors were sampled from a woman aged 55-69 years with acute or convalescent COVID-19.

The V gene is TRBV27, the J gene TRBJ2-5; D ambiguous. The CDR3 consists of 13 residues. CDR1 is MNHEY and CDR2 is SMNVEV in the germline V gene (reference sequence). The V and J ends lost 5 bases and 3 bases respectively, with 10 bases between them. The CDR3 DNA reads TGTGCCAGCAGTGGAATCCTAGAAGAGACCCAGTACTTC. Protein product: CASSGILEETQYF.

This chain connects TRBV4-2 to TRBJ1-5, with TRBD1 as a possible D gene (5 bases). This CDR3 spans 15 amino acids. V lost 0 bases to trimming and J lost 1 base, with 7 bases between them. Germline V gene sequence: CDR1 LGHNA, CDR2 YNFKEQ. CDR3 coding DNA: TGTGCCAGCAGCCAAGATTCAGGGAGCAATCAGCCCCAGCATTTT. Translation gives CASSQDSGSNQPQHF.

The chain couples TRBV7-2 to TRBJ2-1; 9 bases agree with TRBD2. Germline trimming cut 1 base from V and 9 bases from J; bases unmatched to any gene: 13. The CDR3 has 17 amino acids. Germline CDR1 reads SGHTA; CDR2 reads FQGNSA. CDR3 loop: CASSLVGARGGSTEQFF. DNA of the CDR3: TGTGCCAGCAGCTTAGTGGGTGCGCGGGGGGGCTCCACTGAGCAGTTCTTC.

CDR3 DNA: TGCGCCAGCAGCACCAGGGGGTCGAATGATGGCTACACCTTC. This sequence encodes CASSTRGSNDGYTF. V gene TRBV5-1 combines with J gene TRBJ1-2; 7 bases map to TRBD1. V trimming: 4 bases; J trimming: 6 bases; junction bases outside the gene matches: 9. CDR3 length: 14 residues. From germline, CDR1 is SGHRS and CDR2 YFSETQ.

This sequence joins TRBV29-1 and TRBJ1-1; D is perhaps TRBD1 (6 bases). V was shortened by 6 bases and J by 4 bases, with 12 bases between the two germline ends. CDR3 size: 12 residues. In germline, CDR1 is SQVTM, CDR2 ANQGSEA. The CDR3 loop is CSVVQGPTEAFF. The CDR3 bases are TGCAGCGTCGTACAGGGACCCACTGAAGCTTTCTTT.

The V and J genes are TRBV24-1 and TRBJ1-5, with 7 positions matching TRBD1. The J segment lost 2 bases and the V segment lost 9 bases, leaving 3 bases of the junction unmatched. The CDR3 is 13 residues long. CDR1 is KGHDR, CDR2 SFDVKD, per germline. CDR3 nucleotide sequence: TGTGCCACCCGGCAGGGGGGCAATCAGCCCCAGCATTTT. The encoded protein is CATRQGGNQPQHF.

The rearrangement joins TRBV2 to TRBJ1-5, with 8 bases that match TRBD1. The CDR3 is 15 amino acids. V lost 6 bases, J lost 1 base, and 5 bases stayed unmatched. Per the germline V gene, CDR1 is SNHLY and CDR2 is FYNNEI. The CDR3 loop is CASRLDRASNQPQHF. The CDR3 coding sequence is TGTGCCAGCAGACTGGACAGGGCAAGCAATCAGCCCCAGCATTTT. The full variable domain, with the rest looked up from reference TRBV2 and TRBJ1-5, is EPEVTQTPSHQVTQMGQEVILRCVPISNHLYFYWYRQILGQKVEFLVSFYNNEISEKSEIFDDQFSVERPDGSNFTLKIRSTKLEDSAMYFCASRLDRASNQPQHFGDGTRLSIL.

The gene calls are TRBV5-5 and TRBJ1-1; unclear D gene. Germline values: CDR1 SGHKS, CDR2 YYEKEE (reference sequence). This CDR3 spans 16 amino acids. The germline V and J ends were trimmed by 5 bases and 3 bases, with 20 bases remaining between them. The CDR3 region has the DNA TGTGCCAGCAGTTTTTTTCCGGGAGATGGGGACACTGAAGCTTTCTTT. Its protein product is CASSFFPGDGDTEAFF.

The chain is built from TRBV7-6 and TRBJ2-1; 7 bases match TRBD2. With 4 bases clipped from V and 6 bases from J, the junction kept 0 bases outside the gene matches. The CDR3 totals 12 residues. CDR1 is SGHVS and CDR2 is FNYEAQ in the germline V gene. The CDR3 bases are TGTGCCAGCAGCTCTAGCGGCAATGAGCAGTTCTTC. Translating gives CASSSSGNEQFF.

This chain links TRBV7-3 with TRBJ2-2; tentative D call: TRBD1 (6 bases). The CDR3 covers 14 residues. CDR1 and CDR2 (germline): SGHTA, FQGTGA. The V end was cut by 5 bases, the J end by 4 bases, with 11 bases between. In nucleotides, the CDR3 is TGTGCCAGCAGCGCACAACAGGGCACCGGGGAGCTGTTTTTT. Amino acids: CASSAQQGTGELFF.

This clone has more than one count but fewer than ten. The chain has TRBV29-1 and TRBJ1-3; D gene ambiguous. The CDR3 spans 14 residues. The ends were cut back, 4 bases at V and 0 bases at J, with 10 bases in the middle. Germline assignment: CDR1 SQVTM and CDR2 ANQGSEA. CDR3 amino acids: CSVGSSGSGNTIYF. For the CDR3, the DNA is TGCAGCGTTGGGTCTTCGGGCTCTGGAAACACCATATATTTT.

The chain employs TRBV11-2 and TRBJ2-2; possible D gene TRBD2, 6 bases. There are 15 residues in the CDR3. Germline V gene lookup returns CDR1 SGHAT and CDR2 FQNNGV. The V and J ends lost 5 bases and 4 bases respectively, with 14 bases between them. CDR3 DNA: TGTGCCAGCAGCAGAGCCGGGACTCTCACCGGGGAGCTGTTTTTT. It encodes CASSRAGTLTGELFF.

This chain links TRBV9 with TRBJ2-3, with 13 nucleotides matching TRBD2. J was trimmed by 3 bases and V by 3 bases; bases with no gene match: 7. The CDR3 runs to 17 residues. CDR1 and CDR2 from the germline V gene are SGDLS and YYNGEE. CDR3 bases: TGTGCCAGCAGCGCCGGGACTAGCGGGGTAATGACAGATACGCAGTATTTT. This translates into CASSAGTSGVMTDTQYF.

V gene TRBV7-6 combines with J gene TRBJ2-1; TRBD2 matches at 7 bases. This CDR3 has 16 residues. The V segment lost 5 bases and the J segment 4 bases; nucleotides outside the gene matches: 11. CDR1 is SGHVS and CDR2 is FNYEAQ in the germline V gene. CDR3 coding DNA: TGTGCCAGCAGCCCCGACCGGAGCGGGGAATACAATGAGCAGTTCTTC. This translates into CASSPDRSGEYNEQFF.

V usage is TRBV11-1 and J usage is TRBJ1-1; D is perhaps TRBD1 (6 bases). Trimming shortened V by 4 bases and J by 4 bases, and 13 bases separated the two germline ends. CDR1 is SGHAT, CDR2 FQDESV, per germline (reference sequence). This CDR3 contains 14 residues. CDR3 sequence: CASSSQGRTTEAFF. As DNA, the CDR3 is TGTGCCAGCAGCTCCCAGGGGCGTACCACTGAAGCTTTCTTT.

The chain recombines TRBV30 with TRBJ1-1, with 9 bases matching TRBD1. The ends lost 3 bases at V and 8 bases at J; junction bases unmatched: 4. CDR3 size: 12 residues. In germline, CDR1 is GTSNPN, CDR2 SVGIG (reference sequence). The DNA for the CDR3 is TGTGCCTGGAGACAGGGGGCAAAAGAAGCTTTCTTT. It is translated as CAWRQGAKEAFF.

V is TRBV5-4 and J is TRBJ1-2; D uncertain. Germline CDR1 reads SGHNT; CDR2 reads YYREEE (reference sequence). V was shortened by 0 bases and J by 3 bases, with 6 bases between the two germline ends. CDR3 length equals 13 residues. Here the CDR3 DNA reads TGTGCCAGCAGCTTGGACGGTTACTATGGCTACACCTTC. Its protein is CASSLDGYYGYTF.

The V gene is TRBV5-5, the J gene TRBJ2-2; D is possibly TRBD1 (6 bases). Trimming took 1 base from V and 1 from J, leaving 11 bases between them. This CDR3 comprises 16 residues. Germline V gene lookup returns CDR1 SGHKS and CDR2 YYEKEE (reference sequence). This CDR3 reads CASSLSGTQNTGELFF. In nucleotides, the CDR3 is TGTGCCAGCAGCTTGTCCGGGACACAGAACACCGGGGAGCTGTTTTTT.

The chain combines TRBV9 with TRBJ1-2; D ambiguous. Germline V gives CDR1 SGDLS, CDR2 YYNGEE. With 4 bases removed from V and 8 bases from J, the gap between germline ends came to 15 bases. This CDR3 is built from 13 residues. The CDR3 coding sequence is TGTGCCAGCAGCCCGATCCCCGGGTTCGGCTACACCTTC. Translated, it gives CASSPIPGFGYTF.

Turning to this clone: At the DNA level, this CDR3 is encoded by other sequences in the same sample as well. The chain links TRBV5-1 to TRBJ1-1; the D gene is possibly TRBD1 (5 bases). Germline CDR1 and CDR2: SGHRS and YFSETQ. The CDR3 has 14 residues. Trimming cost V 5 bases and J 1 base, with 12 bases left between them. The CDR3 here is CASSPGQGNTEAFF. Here the CDR3 DNA reads TGCGCCAGCAGTCCAGGCCAGGGGAACACTGAAGCTTTCTTT. The full variable domain, with the rest looked up from reference TRBV5-1 and TRBJ1-1, is KAGVTQTPRYLIKTRGQQVTLSCSPISGHRSVSWYQQTPGQGLQFLFEYFSETQRNKGNFPGRFSGRQFSNSRSEMNVSTLELGDSALYLCASSPGQGNTEAFFGQGTRLTVV.

The count of this clone is one. The chain joins TRBV29-1 to TRBJ1-1, with D perhaps TRBD1 (6 bases). Germline CDR1 is SQVTM and CDR2 is ANQGSEA. V lost 5 bases and J lost 10, with 26 bases in between. The CDR3 extends over 15 amino acids. CDR3 nucleotide sequence: TGCAGCGTTACCCGACAGGACATTCCAGGGGCTGGAGCTTTCTTT. Protein sequence: CSVTRQDIPGAGAFF.

This clone appeared a few times. J is TRBJ1-5 and V is TRBV5-6, with TRBD1 matching 7 bases. With V trimmed by 3 bases and J by 4 bases, 7 bases remained unmatched. Germline V gene lookup returns CDR1 SGHDT and CDR2 YYEEEE. The CDR3 loop spans 15 amino acids. DNA of the CDR3: TGTGCCAGCAGCTGGGGTGACAGGGAAAATCAGCCCCAGCATTTT. Its protein product is CASSWGDRENQPQHF.

The genes are TRBV6-5 and TRBJ1-3; 8 positions match TRBD1. The CDR3 length is 14 residues. Germline CDR1 is MNHEY and CDR2 is SVGAGI. After removal of 7 bases from V and 8 bases from J, the junction contained 10 bases not matched to a gene. The CDR3: CASNRQGRGDTIYF. CDR3 sequence (DNA): TGTGCCAGCAACAGACAGGGGAGGGGAGACACCATATATTTT.

The V and J genes are TRBV7-2 and TRBJ2-7; no clear D gene. Trimming shortened V by 2 bases and J by 2 bases, and 7 bases separated the two germline ends. The CDR3 is 13 residues long. From germline, CDR1 is SGHTA and CDR2 FQGNSA. DNA of the CDR3: TGTGCCAGCAGCTTACCTGGGCCCTACGAGCAGTACTTC. It encodes CASSLPGPYEQYF. Complete variable domain (other parts from reference TRBV7-2 and TRBJ2-7): GAGVSQSPSNKVTEKGKDVELRCDPISGHTALYWYRQSLGQGLEFLIYFQGNSAPDKSGLPSDRFSAERTGGSVSTLTIQRTQQEDSAVYLCASSLPGPYEQYFGPGTRLTVT.

This clone was found a few times. The rearrangement uses TRBV11-2 and TRBJ2-2, with D possibly TRBD2 on 6 matching bases. The CDR3 loop spans 14 amino acids. Germline values: CDR1 SGHAT, CDR2 FQNNGV. V was trimmed by 5 bases and J by 8 bases, leaving 15 bases between them. The CDR3: CASSPGPAGGELFF. In DNA, the CDR3 is TGTGCCAGCAGCCCGGGCCCCGCGGGGGGGGAGCTGTTTTTT.

This clone occurred a few times. The gene calls are TRBV7-9 and TRBJ1-1, with D maybe TRBD1 (6 bases). This CDR3 region has 16 residues. Germline CDR1 is SEHNR and CDR2 is FQNEAQ (reference sequence). V was clipped by 2 bases and J by 4 bases, with 17 bases between them. CDR3 loop: CASSLFRTQGPTEAFF. The CDR3 DNA is TGTGCCAGCAGCTTATTCCGGACACAGGGACCCACTGAAGCTTTCTTT.

The V gene is TRBV5-4, the J gene TRBJ2-5; TRBD2 matches 8 bases. Looked up from germline, CDR1 is SGHNT and CDR2 is YYREEE (reference sequence). The CDR3 contains 15 residues. V shed 0 bases, J shed 4 bases, and the junction held 5 bases outside the gene matches. The CDR3 here is CASSLEGGGIETQYF. CDR3 in DNA: TGTGCCAGCAGCTTGGAAGGCGGGGGGATAGAGACCCAGTACTTC.